This T cell receptor (beta chain) was recorded in a study of Tregs in tolerant kidney transplant recipients. Study overall: Related graft donors supplied nonmyeloablative bone marrow transplants, and mixed chimerism was transient.

TCRdb's table, derived via immunoSEQ multiplex PCR, lists solely in-frame clones and lacks some. The sample table sets out 50,000 or so clones. The CDR3 length is 14 residues. Looked up from germline, CDR1 is SGHTA and CDR2 is FQGNSA. Thawed PBMCs were FACS-sorted into unstimulated CD4+CD25+CD127- regulatory T cells, CD4+CD25- non-regulatory cells, CD4 and CD8 cells. Study-wide points: Biological reproducibility was not directly addressed in this study. Tolerant patients' donor-specific Tregs expanded beyond overall Tregs, suggesting antigen-driven growth.

About this clone itself: The antigen remains unidentified. The read is 3 residues too short to cover the CDR3 end, so that end is filled in from the germline J gene.

The chain carries TRBV7-2 and TRBJ1-2, with D perhaps TRBD1 (5 bases). This specimen was CD4+ T cells from blood, taken before the transplant. The receptor comes from a human donor who received a combined kidney and bone marrow transplant. Partial CDR3 DNA: TGTGCCAGCAGCTTATCCCCGGGGGAGGGCGGC. Translating it yields CASSLSPGEGG. In full, the CDR3 is CASSLSPGEGGYTF. The full variable domain, completed using reference TRBV7-2 and TRBJ1-2, is GAGVSQSPSNKVTEKGKDVELRCDPISGHTALYWYRQSLGQGLEFLIYFQGNSAPDKSGLPSDRFSAERTGGSVSTLTIQRTQQEDSAVYLCASSLSPGEGGYTFGSGTRLTVV.